The sequence of this TCR beta chain was determined in a study of blood T cell repertoires in COVID-19. Generated by immunoSEQ multiplex PCR, the TCRdb table keeps only in-frame clones and is missing some. In the table there are hundreds of thousands of clones, around 89% of which are singletons. The CDR3 loop spans 13 amino acids. Between the trimmed V and J ends, which lost 5 bases and 1 base, there was a span of 8 bases. Germline-derived CDR1 and CDR2 are SGHTA and FQGTGA. The TCR originated in a woman between 40 and 50 years old who had recovered from COVID-19. The rearrangement joins TRBV7-3 to TRBJ1-1; D call uncertain. The sequenced sample consisted of PBMCs or T cells enriched from blood (not recorded which). As DNA, the CDR3 is TGTGCCAGCAGCCCGTACAAGAACACTGAAGCTTTCTTT. It yields the protein CASSPYKNTEAFF.